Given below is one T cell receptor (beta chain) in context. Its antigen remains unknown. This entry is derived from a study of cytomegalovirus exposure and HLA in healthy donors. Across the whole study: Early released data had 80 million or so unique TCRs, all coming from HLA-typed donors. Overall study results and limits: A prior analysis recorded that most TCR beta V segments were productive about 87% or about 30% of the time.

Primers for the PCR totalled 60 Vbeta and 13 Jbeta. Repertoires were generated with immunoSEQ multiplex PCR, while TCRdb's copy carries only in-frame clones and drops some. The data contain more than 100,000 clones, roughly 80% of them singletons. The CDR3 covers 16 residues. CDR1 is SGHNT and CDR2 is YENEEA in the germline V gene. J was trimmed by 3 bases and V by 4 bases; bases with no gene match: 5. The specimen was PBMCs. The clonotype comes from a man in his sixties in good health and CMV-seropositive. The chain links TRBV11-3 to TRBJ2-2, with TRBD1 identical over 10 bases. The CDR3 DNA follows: TGTGCCAGCAGCTCCAGGGGGACAGGGGACACCGGGGAGCTGTTTTTT. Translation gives CASSSRGTGDTGELFF.